This T cell receptor (beta chain) was obtained from a study of shared clonotypes between healthy human individuals (TCRdb year 2020). For context, the study as a whole: A few men and a couple of women, aged 18 to 49 years, made up the cohort. Blood TCR repertoires of five healthy adults were deeply sequenced to estimate repertoire size and the extent of clonotype sharing between individuals. To increase sequencing depth and limit assay-specific biases, different laboratories used diverse techniques to prepare libraries and sequence TCR repertoires. Per donor, leukapheresis produced somewhere between about 0.94 and 9.5 billion PBMCs. For each donor, CD4 naive and CD4 memory were each given three plates, CD8 naive was given two plates, and CD8 memory was given one plate.

The donors were healthy, HIV-negative adults with no recently reported acute infections or vaccinations. Every donor was a Caucasian adult living in Nashville, Tennessee, USA. CD4+ T cells were enriched by magnetic negative selection; naive cells were then positively selected on CD45RA, and the negative fraction formed the memory subset. Blood was collected by leukapheresis, and PBMCs were isolated by Ficoll-Histopaque density gradient centrifugation and then cryopreserved in liquid nitrogen vapor phase. Purity and quantity of every magnetically sorted T cell population were checked by analytical flow cytometry. Genomic DNA was isolated from every sorted fraction and measured by UV absorbance on a Nanodrop 2000c. There are 15 amino acids in the CDR3, from cysteine to phenylalanine inclusive. Only the CDR3 DNA is retained, 45 bases long and in frame from the first base. From a lookup of the germline V gene, CDR1 and CDR2 are SGHRS and YFSETQ. Trimming takes 0 bases from V and 3 bases from J, and the germline ends sit 10 bases apart.

Using the deep immunoSEQ assay, TCR CDR3 regions were amplified from genomic DNA by multiplex PCR. For each cell subset, the extracted genomic DNA was distributed evenly across all wells of several immunoSEQ 96-well plates, and each plate served as one replicate. For sorted subsets, roughly 190 ng of genomic DNA, equivalent to roughly 30,000 T cell genomes, went into each replicate PCR. Purified libraries were measured with a Qubit 3.0 fluorometer, size-checked on a Bioanalyzer 2100, and measured again with the KAPA Library Quantification kit. A separate single-read 150-cycle Illumina NextSeq 550 flow cell was used to sequence each immunoSEQ 96-well plate. Concerning the study's data processing: Because the immunoSEQ output included only junctional sequences and no quality scores, the filtering could not be the same as the filtering used for full-length reads. Sequences were annotated with PyIR, a Python wrapper for IgBLAST v1.9, and V/J genes and CDR3 were assigned using IMGT germline references. Reads were filtered out if the reads had weak V/J assignments (E-value above 1e-6), no CDR3, stop codons, out-of-frame junctions, or ambiguous translated residues. V3J clonotypes were defined by identical inferred V gene, J gene, and CDR3 amino acid sequence. Percentage overlap between repertoires was computed as shared unique clonotypes divided by the size of the smaller repertoire. RTK rarefaction, the Chao1 estimator, and Recon v2.1 estimates of unobserved clonotypes were used to assess repertoire richness. OLGA was used to compute generation probabilities for all TCRbeta clonotypes that the gDNA method yielded from four donors. The immuneACCESS repertoire file appears here via TCRdb, limited to in-frame rearrangements. These files lack a portion of the clones; in checked studies, under half of the deficit traces to unresolved V genes, and the cause of the others is not known. The DNA gave D and trimming, while V, J and clone size come from that table. The sample table contains 2 million to 3 million clones; only one count was recorded for 90% to 95% of them. The ten largest clonotypes hold roughly 0.36% of the sample.

On this clone: Its binding antigen is unknown. The sample holds no much larger clone one base away, and base qualities are not on file.

Overall results and qualifications from the work: When several donors were compared, the shared fraction of clonotypes was approximately 5% for naive CD4, 3.5% for naive CD8, 2.3% for memory CD4, and around 0.37% for memory CD8. Based on pairwise subsampling, the degree of clonotype sharing among donors was expected to be affected by sequencing depth. Compared with non-shared clonotypes, the clonotypes found in all four sorted-subset donors had higher generation probabilities. Even with the large sequencing depth, rarefaction of the sorted-subset datasets indicated that sequencing was incomplete. Sampling was restricted to blood, and TCR repertoires in tissues likely differ from the TCR repertoires found in blood. Because the study included only a small number of donors, the genetic and exposure-history diversity represented was limited. Estimated clonotype richness was generally larger for naive than for memory subsets.

Here the chain combines TRBV5-1 and TRBJ1-3; no D gene can be assigned with confidence. The source of this sequence is a man between 18 and 29 years old in good health. Some clones in this sample may be carry-over from other donors' samples. The material sequenced was naive CD4+ T cells from PBMCs. According to the study, the label for this sample's cell subset or site signals: CD45RA+ positively selected. The bases read TGCGCCAGCAGCTTGGATCGGGCAGTTGGAAACACCATATATTTT. Protein translation: CASSLDRAVGNTIYF. Extended through the reference TRBV5-1 and TRBJ1-3 proteins, this CDR3 yields the full variable domain: KAGVTQTPRYLIKTRGQQVTLSCSPISGHRSVSWYQQTPGQGLQFLFEYFSETQRNKGNFPGRFSGRQFSNSRSEMNVSTLELGDSALYLCASSLDRAVGNTIYFGEGSWLTVV.